This T cell receptor (beta chain) is from a study of vaccination and CD4 T cells after COVID-19. CD4+ T cells that had been cultured provided DNA sequenced with the Oncomine TCR Beta short-read assay. Investigators isolated genomic DNA from cultured CD4+ T cells. MiXCR, run by TCRdb on the PCR reads, gives a single entry per CDR3 protein. This table has about 29,000 distinct CDR3 sequences, roughly 60% appearing once. About this clonotype itself: Its cognate antigen is unknown.

Trimming removed 7 bases at V and 2 bases at J, with 11 bases between. This CDR3 has 13 residues. Per the germline V gene, CDR1 is ENHRY and CDR2 is SYGVKD. Regarding treatment: 10-day PBMC culture with coronavirus spike peptide pools or control peptides (ViraFEST assay). This sequence originates from a human donor who received a COVID-19 vaccine. The chain is built from TRBV10-3 and TRBJ1-1; possible D gene TRBD1, 5 bases. Sequencing used CD4+ T cells from blood, cultured in vitro, obtained after SARS-CoV-2 vaccination. CDR3 residues: CAITLTDNTEAFF. CDR3 DNA sequence: TGTGCCATCACCCTGACAGATAACACTGAAGCTTTCTTT.